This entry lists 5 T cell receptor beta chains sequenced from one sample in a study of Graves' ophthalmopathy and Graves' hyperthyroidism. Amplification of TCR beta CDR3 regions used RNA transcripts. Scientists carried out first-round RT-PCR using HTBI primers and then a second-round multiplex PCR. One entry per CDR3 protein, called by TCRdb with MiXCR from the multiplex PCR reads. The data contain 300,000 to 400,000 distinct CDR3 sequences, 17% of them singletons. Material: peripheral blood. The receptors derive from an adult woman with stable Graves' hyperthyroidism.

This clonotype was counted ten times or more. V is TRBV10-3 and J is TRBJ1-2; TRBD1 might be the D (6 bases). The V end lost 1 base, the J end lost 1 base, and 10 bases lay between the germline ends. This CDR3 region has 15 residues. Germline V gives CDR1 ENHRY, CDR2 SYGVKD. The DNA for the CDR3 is TGTGCCATCAGTGAGTTCGGAGGGGGTAACTATGGCTACACCTTC. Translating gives CAISEFGGGNYGYTF.

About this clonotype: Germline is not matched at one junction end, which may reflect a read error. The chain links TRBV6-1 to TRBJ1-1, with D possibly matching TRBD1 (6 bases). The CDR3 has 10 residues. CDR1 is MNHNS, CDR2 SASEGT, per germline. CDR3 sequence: CATWRGAAFF. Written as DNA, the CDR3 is TGCGCCACCTGGAGGGGGGCAGCTTTCTTT.

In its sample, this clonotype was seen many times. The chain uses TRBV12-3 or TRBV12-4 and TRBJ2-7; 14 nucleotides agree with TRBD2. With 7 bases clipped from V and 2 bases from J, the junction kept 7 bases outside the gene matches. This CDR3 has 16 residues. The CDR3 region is CASKPGLAGAPYEQYF. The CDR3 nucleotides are TGTGCCAGCAAGCCGGGACTAGCGGGAGCCCCCTACGAGCAGTACTTC.

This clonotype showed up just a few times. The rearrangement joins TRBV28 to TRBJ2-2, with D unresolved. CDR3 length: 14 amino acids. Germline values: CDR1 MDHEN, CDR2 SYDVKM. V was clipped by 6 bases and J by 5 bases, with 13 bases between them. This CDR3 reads CASRESLGTGELFF. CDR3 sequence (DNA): TGTGCCAGCAGGGAGTCACTCGGGACCGGGGAGCTGTTTTTT.

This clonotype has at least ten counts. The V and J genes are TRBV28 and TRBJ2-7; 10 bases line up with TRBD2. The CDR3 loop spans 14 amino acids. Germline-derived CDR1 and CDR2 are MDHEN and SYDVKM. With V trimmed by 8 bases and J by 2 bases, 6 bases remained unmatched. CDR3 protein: CASLSSGGPYEQYF. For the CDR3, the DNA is TGTGCCAGCTTGTCTAGCGGGGGACCCTACGAGCAGTACTTC.